This TCR beta chain was recorded in a study of OX40 agonist ivuxolimab in advanced cancers. Across the whole study: The dose-escalation cohort had hepatocellular carcinoma, melanoma, renal cell or head and neck cancer. The study, taken as a whole, reports: In general, CD8+ T cells held more expanded clones than CD4+ did, on average. The study did not work out the antigen specificity of the expanded peripheral T cells.

As concerns this clone: Its specificity is unknown.

Germline V CDR1 and CDR2: SGHNT, YYREEE (reference sequence). The length of the CDR3 is 14 residues. Trimming took off 0 bases at V and 0 bases at J, with 6 bases between the two ends. Sequencing used immunoSEQ multiplex PCR; TCRdb keeps in-frame clones, though not all of them. The top ten hold around a quarter of the sample, which has about 35,000 clones, 70% to 85% seen once. The sequences come from CD4+ or CD8+ T cells sorted from blood, collected in a trial of the OX40 agonist ivuxolimab. The sequence came from an adult with an advanced solid tumor such as melanoma, head and neck, liver or kidney cancer. The chain combines TRBV5-4 with TRBJ1-2; D uncertain. The CDR3 is CASSLVQTNYGYTF. The CDR3 region has the DNA TGTGCCAGCAGCTTGGTACAGACTAACTATGGCTACACCTTC.